This T cell receptor beta chain was captured by sequencing in a study of cytomegalovirus exposure and HLA in healthy donors. About this clone itself: No antigen is known for it.

Study results and caveats: Most of the TCR beta V segments (in an earlier analysis) were productive either about 87% or about 30% of the time. In vitro checks showed that a few CMV-associated chains really do target CMV antigens.

The primer mix had 60 Vbeta and 13 Jbeta primers. Generated by immunoSEQ multiplex PCR, the TCRdb table keeps only in-frame clones and is missing some. This sample carries tens of thousands of clones, approximately 81% of them seen once, and the ten largest clones take over 3%. The receptor comes from a woman aged 40 to 50 in good health and CMV-seronegative. The sample taken for sequencing was PBMCs.

CDR3 bases: TGTGCCAGCAGTGTGGCGACAGGGTCGTACAATGAGCAGTTCTTC. As protein: CASSVATGSYNEQFF. The gene calls are TRBV2 and TRBJ2-1; 7 nucleotides agree with TRBD1. Per the germline V gene, CDR1 is SNHLY and CDR2 is FYNNEI. J gave up 4 bases and V 4 bases, and 7 bases lay outside the gene matches. This CDR3 is built from 15 residues.